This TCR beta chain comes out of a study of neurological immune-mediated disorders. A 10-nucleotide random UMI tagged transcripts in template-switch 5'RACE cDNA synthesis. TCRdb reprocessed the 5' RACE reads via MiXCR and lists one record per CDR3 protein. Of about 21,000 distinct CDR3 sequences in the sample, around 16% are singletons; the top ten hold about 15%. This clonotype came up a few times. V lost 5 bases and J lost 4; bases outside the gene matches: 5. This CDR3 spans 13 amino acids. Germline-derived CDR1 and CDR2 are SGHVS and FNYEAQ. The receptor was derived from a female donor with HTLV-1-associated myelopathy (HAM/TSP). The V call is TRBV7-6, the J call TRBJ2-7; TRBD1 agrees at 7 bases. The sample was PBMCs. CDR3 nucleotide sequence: TGTGCCAGCAGCCAAAAACAGGGGTACGAGCAGTACTTC. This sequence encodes CASSQKQGYEQYF.